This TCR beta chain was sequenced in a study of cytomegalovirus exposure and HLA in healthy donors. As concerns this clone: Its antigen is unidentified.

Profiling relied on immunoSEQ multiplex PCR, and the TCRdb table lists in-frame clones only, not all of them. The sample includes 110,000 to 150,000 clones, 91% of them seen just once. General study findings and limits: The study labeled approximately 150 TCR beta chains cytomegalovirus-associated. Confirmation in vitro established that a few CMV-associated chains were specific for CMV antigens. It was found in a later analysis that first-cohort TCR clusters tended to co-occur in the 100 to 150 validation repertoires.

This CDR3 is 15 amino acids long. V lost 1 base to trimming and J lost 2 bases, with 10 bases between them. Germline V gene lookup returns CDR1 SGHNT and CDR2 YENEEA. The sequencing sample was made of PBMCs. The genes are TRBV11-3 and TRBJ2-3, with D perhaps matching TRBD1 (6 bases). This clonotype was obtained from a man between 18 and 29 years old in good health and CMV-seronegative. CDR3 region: CASSLGGPNTDTQYF. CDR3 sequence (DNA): TGTGCCAGCAGCTTAGGGGGGCCTAACACAGATACGCAGTATTTT.